This T cell receptor (beta chain) was observed in a study of blood T cell repertoires in COVID-19. This clone appeared a few times. Repertoires were generated with immunoSEQ multiplex PCR, while TCRdb's copy carries only in-frame clones and drops some. The data hold 60,000 to 75,000 clones, with under 85% observed a single time. Trimming removed 5 bases at V and 1 base at J, with 14 bases between. There are 15 residues in the CDR3. The germline V gene has CDR1 LNHDA and CDR2 SQIVND (reference sequence). Sequencing was performed on peripheral blood. This sequence was found in a woman aged 70-85 years with acute or convalescent COVID-19. This sequence joins TRBV19 and TRBJ1-1; D call uncertain. CDR3 DNA sequence: TGTGCCAGTAGTGCCCGGGGTTTCGGGAACACTGAAGCTTTCTTT. It yields the protein CASSARGFGNTEAFF.